What follows are 32 T cell receptor beta chains derived from one specimen sequenced in a study of cytomegalovirus exposure and HLA in healthy donors. Amplification used 60 Vbeta primers and 13 Jbeta primers. The table came from immunoSEQ multiplex PCR; TCRdb's copy has only in-frame clones and leaves some out. Here the sample spans about 170,000 clones, about 75% being singletons. The sample comprised PBMCs. The receptors shown here come from a female donor in good health and CMV-seronegative.

This chain links TRBV7-9 with TRBJ1-1, with a weak D call TRBD1 (5 bases). V shed 5 bases and J shed 4 bases, with 11 bases lying between them. The CDR3 has 13 amino acids. Looked up from germline, CDR1 is SEHNR and CDR2 is FQNEAQ (reference sequence). CDR3 protein: CASSPGPGTEAFF. CDR3 DNA sequence: TGTGCCAGCAGCCCAGGGCCGGGCACTGAAGCTTTCTTT.

V is TRBV7-8 and J is TRBJ2-5; 8 bases align to TRBD1. From germline, CDR1 is SGHVS and CDR2 FQNEAQ. V dropped 1 base and J dropped 5; count of bases not matched to a gene: 12. The CDR3 covers 17 residues. The CDR3 coding sequence is TGTGCCAGCAGCTTAGACTCGAGGACAGGGCTGGGGGAGACCCAGTACTTC. It codes for CASSLDSRTGLGETQYF.

The V call is TRBV19, the J call TRBJ2-1; 9 nucleotides align to TRBD1. The CDR3 has 14 amino acids. J gave up 5 bases and V 7 bases, and 6 bases lay outside the gene matches. CDR1 LNHDA and CDR2 SQIVND come from the germline V gene (reference sequence). The CDR3 nucleotides read TGTGCCAGTACACAGGGGGCGAGCCACAATGAGCAGTTCTTC. This gives the protein CASTQGASHNEQFF.

The V gene is TRBV6-5, the J gene TRBJ2-7; TRBD1 aligns across 7 bases. The CDR3 is 15 residues long. Per germline, CDR1 MNHEY and CDR2 SVGAGI. The trim removed 6 bases at V and 0 bases at J, leaving 8 bases unmatched. CDR3: CASSTRQGNSYEQYF. The CDR3 DNA follows: TGTGCCAGCAGCACCCGACAGGGCAACTCCTACGAGCAGTACTTC.

The chain has TRBV27 and TRBJ1-2; TRBD1 is a possible D gene (6 bases). The CDR3 extends over 17 amino acids. Germline V gene sequence: CDR1 MNHEY, CDR2 SMNVEV (reference sequence). V was shortened by 5 bases and J by 0 bases, with 19 bases between the two germline ends. As DNA, the CDR3 is TGTGCCAGCAGTCGACAGGTCGGGGGGGCTACTAACTATGGCTACACCTTC. It specifies CASSRQVGGATNYGYTF.

The V call is TRBV7-2, the J call TRBJ2-3; weak D call: TRBD1 (6 bases). With 7 bases removed from V and 0 bases from J, the gap between germline ends came to 11 bases. This CDR3 region has 14 residues. In germline, CDR1 is SGHTA, CDR2 FQGNSA. CDR3 in DNA: TGTGCCAGCACCCAGGGGCCGAGCACAGATACGCAGTATTTT. Translation: CASTQGPSTDTQYF.

The J gene is TRBJ1-3, the V gene TRBV5-1; weak D call: TRBD1 (5 bases). The V gene's germline CDR1 is SGHRS and CDR2 YFSETQ. The CDR3 is 16 amino acids. The V end was cut by 0 bases, the J end by 6 bases, with 16 bases between. CDR3 sequence: CASSLVGARGPNTIYF. CDR3 nucleotide sequence: TGCGCCAGCAGCTTGGTTGGGGCAAGAGGCCCAAACACCATATATTTT.

The chain uses TRBV4-2 and TRBJ2-1; weak D call: TRBD2 (6 bases). The V gene lost 5 bases and the J gene lost 6 bases, with 11 bases spanning the gap. The CDR3 has 13 residues. Germline CDR1 reads LGHNA; CDR2 reads YNFKEQ. CDR3 amino acids: CASSVSGPNEQFF. In DNA form, the CDR3 reads TGTGCCAGCAGCGTTAGCGGTCCCAATGAGCAGTTCTTC.

Of note for this clone: Other DNA sequences within the sample encode an identical CDR3. The chain is built from TRBV7-3 and TRBJ1-1, with D perhaps TRBD1 (5 bases). V shed 2 bases and J shed 5 bases, with 9 bases lying between them. In germline, CDR1 is SGHTA, CDR2 FQGTGA. This CDR3 is 13 amino acids long. In DNA form, the CDR3 reads TGTGCCAGCAGCTTAGGGGGGGGGACTGAAGCTTTCTTT. Translating gives CASSLGGGTEAFF.

Here the CDR3 reads CASSIGTGEYEQYF. The CDR3 DNA reads as TGTGCCAGCTCGATCGGGACAGGCGAATACGAGCAGTACTTC. The chain is built from TRBV18 and TRBJ2-7, with 8 bases identical to TRBD1. CDR1 KGHSH and CDR2 LQKENI come from the germline V gene. CDR3 length equals 14 residues. Trimming cost V 6 bases and J 4 bases; bases outside gene matches: 8.

The chain has TRBV7-9 and TRBJ1-4; D possibly corresponds to TRBD1 (5 bases). The V gene lost 5 bases and the J gene lost 4 bases, with 17 bases spanning the gap. CDR1 is SEHNR and CDR2 is FQNEAQ in the germline V gene (reference sequence). The CDR3 length is 16 residues. CDR3 DNA: TGTGCCAGCAGCCCCCGGGGGGACCTAATTAATGAAAAACTGTTTTTT. It translates to CASSPRGDLINEKLFF.

The chain joins TRBV29-1 to TRBJ2-3, with D tentatively TRBD2 (7 bases). Trimming cost V 6 bases and J 2 bases, with 12 bases left between them. From germline, CDR1 is SQVTM and CDR2 ANQGSEA. The CDR3 loop spans 13 amino acids. CDR3 amino acids: CSVEGGATDTQYF. Here the CDR3 DNA reads TGCAGCGTGGAGGGGGGGGCCACAGATACGCAGTATTTT.

The chain uses TRBV2 and TRBJ1-1, with TRBD1 matching over 9 bases. This CDR3 region has 13 residues. Germline CDR1 SNHLY, CDR2 FYNNEI. Losses at the gene ends were 6 bases for V and 7 bases for J; bases not matched to a gene: 6. CDR3: CASRPDRGFEAFF. In DNA, the CDR3 is TGTGCCAGCAGACCCGACAGGGGGTTTGAAGCTTTCTTT.

This sequence joins TRBV1 and TRBJ2-1; no DNA check was done on the table's D call, TRBD2. TRBV1 corresponds to a pseudogene. The CDR3 spans 16 residues. The CDR3: CTSSQGGWEVMNEQFF. CDR3 nucleotides: TGCACCAGCAGCCAAGGCGGGTGGGAGGTGATGAATGAGCAGTTCTTC.

This clone came up a few times. The chain couples TRBV19 to TRBJ2-3, with 10 bases fitting TRBD2. This CDR3 is 16 amino acids long. V lost 3 bases and J lost 0; bases outside the gene matches: 3. CDR1 is LNHDA, CDR2 SQIVND, per germline (reference sequence). The CDR3 region is CASSMVAGGSTDTQYF. The DNA for the CDR3 is TGTGCCAGTAGTATGGTAGCGGGGGGAAGCACAGATACGCAGTATTTT.

This sequence joins TRBV6-4 and TRBJ2-3; D not resolved. The CDR3 sequence is 14 residues long. Germline CDR1 is MRHNA and CDR2 is SNTAGT. V was cut by 2 bases and J by 2 bases, with 8 bases left in between. This CDR3 reads CASSDEAFTDTQYF. CDR3 coding DNA: TGTGCCAGCAGTGACGAGGCTTTCACAGATACGCAGTATTTT.

The chain couples TRBV4-1 to TRBJ2-7; 7 nucleotides agree with TRBD1. The CDR3 covers 16 residues. V lost 2 bases and J lost 3; bases outside the gene matches: 10. CDR1 MGHRA and CDR2 YSYEKL come from the germline V gene. In nucleotides, the CDR3 is TGCGCCAGCAGCCAATTACGGGACAGCGGTCTCTACGAGCAGTACTTC. Translation: CASSQLRDSGLYEQYF.

This clone appeared a single time. This rearrangement joins TRBV30 to TRBJ2-7; 7 nucleotides agree with TRBD1. Germline CDR1 GTSNPN, CDR2 SVGIG (reference sequence). The CDR3 runs to 13 residues. Trimming removed 4 bases from V and 1 base from J; junction bases left unmatched: 4. As DNA, the CDR3 is TGTGCCTGGACCGACAGGGAATCCTACGAGCAGTACTTC. It encodes CAWTDRESYEQYF.

On this clone itself: The sample contains more than one DNA sequence encoding this CDR3. The V and J genes are TRBV5-1 and TRBJ1-2; 12 bases are a match to TRBD1. The CDR3 sequence is 14 residues long. V shed 4 bases, J shed 11 bases, and the junction held 9 bases outside the gene matches. From germline, CDR1 is SGHRS and CDR2 YFSETQ. CDR3: CASSAGQGAEGYTF. The CDR3 DNA follows: TGCGCCAGCAGCGCGGGACAGGGGGCAGAGGGTTACACCTTC.

As for this clone: Since no conserved phenylalanine or tryptophan closes the CDR3, a read error is the likely cause. V is TRBV2 and J is TRBJ1-1, with 8 bases that match TRBD1. CDR3 size: 15 residues. The trim removed 6 bases at V and 4 bases at J, leaving 10 bases unmatched. The germline V gene has CDR1 SNHLY and CDR2 FYNNEI. The CDR3 loop reads CASRRQGLVGTEAFL. CDR3 DNA sequence: TGTGCCAGCAGGAGACAGGGGCTGGTGGGCACTGAAGCTTTCCTT.

The chain recombines TRBV5-4 with TRBJ2-1; perhaps TRBD1 as D (6 bases). The CDR3 covers 12 residues. V was trimmed by 3 bases and J by 6 bases, leaving 7 bases between them. Germline values: CDR1 SGHNT, CDR2 YYREEE (reference sequence). CDR3 in amino acids: CASSYRVNEQFF. The CDR3 region has the DNA TGTGCCAGCAGCTACAGGGTCAATGAGCAGTTCTTC.

V and J are TRBV5-5 and TRBJ2-7, with D possibly being TRBD1 (6 bases). Germline V gene data show CDR1 as SGHKS and CDR2 as YYEKEE (reference sequence). The ends were cut back, 4 bases at V and 2 bases at J, with 13 bases in the middle. CDR3 size: 14 residues. The CDR3 region is CASSPGQTAYEQYF. CDR3 nucleotide sequence: TGTGCCAGCAGCCCTGGACAGACGGCCTACGAGCAGTACTTC. The entire variable domain, with the rest obtained from reference TRBV5-5 and TRBJ2-7, is as follows: DAGVTQSPTHLIKTRGQQVTLRCSPISGHKSVSWYQQVLGQGPQFIFQYYEKEERGRGNFPDRFSARQFPNYSSELNVNALLLGDSALYLCASSPGQTAYEQYFGPGTRLTVT.

The chain links TRBV29-1 to TRBJ1-1; 7 positions match TRBD1. J lost 7 bases, V lost 6 bases, and 8 bases had no gene match. The CDR3 consists of 12 residues. CDR1 is SQVTM and CDR2 is ANQGSEA in the germline V gene. The chain's CDR3 is CSVLGQDYEAFF. The CDR3 DNA is TGCAGCGTCCTTGGACAGGACTATGAAGCTTTCTTT.

The V call is TRBV11-3, the J call TRBJ2-7; 12 nucleotides line up with TRBD2. After removal of 5 bases from V and 6 bases from J, the junction contained 11 bases not matched to a gene. This CDR3 spans 16 amino acids. Germline V gives CDR1 SGHNT, CDR2 YENEEA. The DNA of the CDR3 is TGTGCCAGCAGCGATGCCGCGACTAGCGGGGGAGCCGAGCAGTACTTC. Protein: CASSDAATSGGAEQYF.

This rearrangement joins TRBV20-1 to TRBJ2-5, with no clear D. The CDR3 totals 11 residues. CDR1 is DFQATT and CDR2 is SNEGSKA in the germline V gene (reference sequence). Trimming shortened V by 3 bases and J by 6 bases, and 8 bases separated the two germline ends. The CDR3 region has the DNA TGCAGTGCTAGCCCCGCGCAGACCCAGTACTTC. The encoded protein is CSASPAQTQYF.

The V gene is TRBV2, the J gene TRBJ1-1; D is undetermined. The CDR3 has 13 residues. CDR1 and CDR2 (germline): SNHLY, FYNNEI. V dropped 2 bases and J dropped 5 bases, with 9 bases sitting between them. CDR3 nucleotide sequence: TGTGCCAGCAGTGAACTCACGAGGACTGAAGCTTTCTTT. Translated, it gives CASSELTRTEAFF.

Here the CDR3 reads CASSFTSSGTYEQYF. The CDR3 coding sequence is TGCGCCAGCAGCTTTACATCTAGCGGAACCTACGAGCAGTACTTC. This chain links TRBV5-1 with TRBJ2-5, with 7 bases that match TRBD2. The J call may not be correct, given that the DNA end is closer to TRBJ2-7. Germline CDR1 and CDR2: SGHRS and YFSETQ. The CDR3 covers 15 residues.

The chain has TRBV29-1 and TRBJ1-4, with TRBD1 matching 8 bases. The germline CDR1 and CDR2 sequences are SQVTM and ANQGSEA. Trimming took 4 bases from V and 2 from J; bases not matched to a gene: 9. This CDR3 is 16 amino acids long. CDR3 nucleotide sequence: TGCAGCGTTGCTAGGTCGGGGACAGGCACTAATGAAAAACTGTTTTTT. It translates to CSVARSGTGTNEKLFF.

V usage is TRBV27 and J usage is TRBJ1-5; 9 positions match TRBD1. This CDR3 comprises 20 residues. V was pared by 3 bases and J by 2 bases, with 17 bases of the junction left unmatched. Germline CDR1 reads MNHEY; CDR2 reads SMNVEV (reference sequence). CDR3 region: CASSFQTPGQGRRGNQPQHF. The CDR3 DNA follows: TGTGCCAGCAGTTTCCAAACACCGGGACAGGGAAGGAGAGGCAATCAGCCCCAGCATTTT.

The rearrangement uses TRBV19 and TRBJ1-2, with 9 bases identical to TRBD1. The CDR3 is made up of 14 amino acids. With V trimmed by 3 bases and J by 7 bases, 6 bases remained unmatched. Per the germline V gene, CDR1 is LNHDA and CDR2 is SQIVND (reference sequence). The CDR3 sequence: CASSMWTGVRGYTF. The CDR3 nucleotides are TGTGCCAGTAGTATGTGGACAGGGGTGCGTGGCTACACCTTC.

This clone was counted only a few times. V usage is TRBV7-2 and J usage is TRBJ2-1; 14 nucleotides match TRBD2. CDR1 is SGHTA, CDR2 FQGNSA, per germline. The ends lost 5 bases at V and 9 bases at J; junction bases unmatched: 9. This CDR3 has 16 residues. The CDR3 loop reads CASSLGTSGRDGEQFF. The CDR3 DNA reads TGTGCCAGCAGCCTTGGGACTAGCGGGAGAGATGGTGAGCAGTTCTTC.

This sequence joins TRBV7-2 and TRBJ2-1; D is possibly TRBD2 (6 bases). This CDR3 spans 15 amino acids. Trimming took off 6 bases at V and 0 bases at J, with 12 bases between the two ends. Germline CDR1 is SGHTA and CDR2 is FQGNSA. The CDR3 sequence is CASSQIADSYNEQFF. CDR3 bases: TGTGCCAGCAGTCAAATAGCGGACTCCTACAATGAGCAGTTCTTC.